This record covers a single T cell receptor (beta chain). Antigen unknown. This record belongs to a study of T cell repertoires in cytomegalovirus infection. Whole-study findings and limits: Based on cumulative public TCR beta family frequency, carriers of CMV plus the relevant HLA were identified. HLA-C-restricted, CMV-specific TCR beta clonotypes were dominant ex vivo.

Germline lookup yields CDR1 LNHNV and CDR2 YYDKDF (reference sequence). Trimming pared 8 bases from V and 4 bases from J, leaving 8 bases between. This CDR3 comprises 12 residues. TCRdb re-called the reads through MiXCR, storing one row per CDR3 protein. The sample contains some 700,000 distinct CDR3 sequences, less than 40% of which appear only once. The V call is TRBV15, the J call TRBJ2-2, with TRBD2 as a possible D gene (5 bases). The receptor was derived from a human donor in good health (CMV status not recorded). Some clones in this sample may be carry-over from other donors' samples. Material for sequencing was PBMCs. CDR3 sequence (DNA): TGTGCCACCGAGAGGGCCACCGGGGAGCTGTTTTTT. Residues: CATERATGELFF.